Below, 3 T cell receptor beta chains from the same sample are listed, as sequenced in a study of technical replicates of blood from several donors. Assay used: immunoSEQ multiplex PCR; TCRdb lists only in-frame clones, some missing. This table holds about 80,000 clones, 80% to 95% found once. Input material: T cells isolated from PBMCs. Every receptor here comes from a human donor in good health.

The rearrangement links TRBV11-2 to TRBJ1-5; TRBD1 matches at 7 bases. In germline, CDR1 is SGHAT, CDR2 FQNNGV. The V gene end was trimmed by 1 base and the J gene end by 6 bases; junction bases not matched to a gene: 3. The CDR3 is 14 amino acids. For the CDR3, the DNA is TGTGCCAGCAGCTTAGGACAGGGTAGTCAGCCCCAGCATTTT. This encodes CASSLGQGSQPQHF.

The gene calls are TRBV29-1 and TRBJ1-2; D is uncertain. Trimming shortened V by 0 bases and J by 11 bases, and 13 bases separated the two germline ends. CDR3 length: 12 residues. Per germline, CDR1 SQVTM and CDR2 ANQGSEA. The CDR3 reads CSVEDFGSRYTF. In nucleotides, the CDR3 is TGCAGCGTTGAAGATTTCGGGTCAAGGTACACCTTC.

The chain employs TRBV4-1 and TRBJ1-1; D gene unclear. The CDR3 consists of 14 residues. Germline V lookup: CDR1 MGHRA, CDR2 YSYEKL. V lost 3 bases, J lost 7 bases, and 15 bases lay in between. For the CDR3, the DNA is TGCGCCAGCAGCCATACGGTTACCGAGAATGAAGCTTTCTTT. Translation: CASSHTVTENEAFF.